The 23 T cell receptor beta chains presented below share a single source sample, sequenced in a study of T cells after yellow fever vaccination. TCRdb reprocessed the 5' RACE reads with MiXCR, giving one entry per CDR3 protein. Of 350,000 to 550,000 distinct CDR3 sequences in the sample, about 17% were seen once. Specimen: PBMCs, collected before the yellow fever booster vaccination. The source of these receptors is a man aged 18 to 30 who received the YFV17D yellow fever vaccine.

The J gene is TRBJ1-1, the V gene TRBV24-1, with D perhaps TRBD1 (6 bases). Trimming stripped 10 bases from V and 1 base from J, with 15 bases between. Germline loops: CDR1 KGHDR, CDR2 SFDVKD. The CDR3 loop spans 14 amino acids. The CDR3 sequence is CATEGGLGNTEAFF. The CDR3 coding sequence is TGTGCCACTGAGGGGGGGCTAGGGAACACTGAAGCTTTCTTT.

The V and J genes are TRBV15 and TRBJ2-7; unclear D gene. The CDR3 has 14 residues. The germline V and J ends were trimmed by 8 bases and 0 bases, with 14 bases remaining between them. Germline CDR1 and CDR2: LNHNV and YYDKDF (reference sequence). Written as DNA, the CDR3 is TGTGCCACCTCCCAATCAGAAGCCTCCTACGAGCAGTACTTC. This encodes CATSQSEASYEQYF.

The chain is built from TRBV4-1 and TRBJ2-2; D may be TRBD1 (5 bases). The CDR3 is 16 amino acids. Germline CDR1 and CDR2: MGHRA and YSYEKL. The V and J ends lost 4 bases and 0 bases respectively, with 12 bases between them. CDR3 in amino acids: CASSLGVLSNTGELFF. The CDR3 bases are TGCGCCAGCAGCCTAGGGGTCCTCTCGAACACCGGGGAGCTGTTTTTT.

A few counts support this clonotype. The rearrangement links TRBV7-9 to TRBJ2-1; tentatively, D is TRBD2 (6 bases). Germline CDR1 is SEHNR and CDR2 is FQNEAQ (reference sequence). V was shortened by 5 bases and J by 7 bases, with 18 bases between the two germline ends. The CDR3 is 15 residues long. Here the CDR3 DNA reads TGTGCCAGCAGCCCGGACTATCTCCCGGGGAATGAGCAGTTCTTC. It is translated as CASSPDYLPGNEQFF.

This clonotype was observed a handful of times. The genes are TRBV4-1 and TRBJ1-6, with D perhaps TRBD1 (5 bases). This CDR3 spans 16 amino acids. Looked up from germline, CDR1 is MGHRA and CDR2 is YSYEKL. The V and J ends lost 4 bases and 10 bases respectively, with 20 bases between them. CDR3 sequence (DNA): TGCGCCAGCAGCCGATCTTTCCAGGGATTTGGGTCACCCCTCCACTTT. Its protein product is CASSRSFQGFGSPLHF.

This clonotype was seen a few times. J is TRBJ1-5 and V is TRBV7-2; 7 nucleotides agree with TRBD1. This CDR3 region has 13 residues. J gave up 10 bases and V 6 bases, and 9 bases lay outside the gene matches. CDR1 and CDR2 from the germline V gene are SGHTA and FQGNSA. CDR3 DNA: TGTGCCAGCAGTTGGGACCAGGGGGATCCCCAGCATTTT. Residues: CASSWDQGDPQHF.

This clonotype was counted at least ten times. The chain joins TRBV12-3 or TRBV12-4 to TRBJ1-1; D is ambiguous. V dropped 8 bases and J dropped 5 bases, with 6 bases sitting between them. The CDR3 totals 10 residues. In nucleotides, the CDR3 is TGTGCCAGCCGCATAACTGAAGCTTTCTTT. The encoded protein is CASRITEAFF.

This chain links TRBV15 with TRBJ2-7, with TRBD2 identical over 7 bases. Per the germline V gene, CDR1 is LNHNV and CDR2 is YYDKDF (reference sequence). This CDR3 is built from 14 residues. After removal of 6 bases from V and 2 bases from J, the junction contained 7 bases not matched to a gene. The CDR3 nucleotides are TGTGCCACCAGAATCCGGGAGGAAACCTACGAGCAGTACGTC. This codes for CATRIREETYEQYV.

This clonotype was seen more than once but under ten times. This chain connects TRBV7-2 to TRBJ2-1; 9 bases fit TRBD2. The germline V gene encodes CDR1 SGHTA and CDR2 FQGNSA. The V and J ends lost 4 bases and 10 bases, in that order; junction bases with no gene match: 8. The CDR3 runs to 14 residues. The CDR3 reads CASSSRRGGGEQFF. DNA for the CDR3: TGTGCCAGCAGCTCACGGCGGGGGGGCGGGGAGCAGTTCTTC.

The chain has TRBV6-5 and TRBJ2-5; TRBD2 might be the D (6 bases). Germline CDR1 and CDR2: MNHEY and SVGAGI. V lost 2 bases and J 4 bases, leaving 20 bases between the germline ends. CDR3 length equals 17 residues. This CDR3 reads CASSYRIGGGRIETQYF. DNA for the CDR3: TGTGCCAGCAGTTACCGAATCGGTGGGGGGAGGATAGAGACCCAGTACTTC.

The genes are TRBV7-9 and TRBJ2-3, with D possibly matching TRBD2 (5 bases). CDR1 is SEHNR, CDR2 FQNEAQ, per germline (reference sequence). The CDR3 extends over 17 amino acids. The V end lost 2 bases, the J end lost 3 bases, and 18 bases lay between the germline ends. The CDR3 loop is CASSLSAGLDLTDTQYF. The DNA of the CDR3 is TGTGCCAGCAGCTTAAGCGCGGGTTTGGATTTGACAGATACGCAGTATTTT.

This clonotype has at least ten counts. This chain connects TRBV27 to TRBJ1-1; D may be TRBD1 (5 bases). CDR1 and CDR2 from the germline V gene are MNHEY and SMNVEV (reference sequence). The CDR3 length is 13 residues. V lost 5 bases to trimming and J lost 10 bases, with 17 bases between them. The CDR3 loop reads CASSPTLGGGAFF. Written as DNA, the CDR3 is TGTGCCAGCAGTCCGACCTTGGGGGGGGGAGCTTTCTTT.

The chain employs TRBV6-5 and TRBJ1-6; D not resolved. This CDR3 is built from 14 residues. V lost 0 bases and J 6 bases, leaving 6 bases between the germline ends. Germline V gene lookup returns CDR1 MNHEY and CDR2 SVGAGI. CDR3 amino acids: CASSYSAPNSPLHF. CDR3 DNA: TGTGCCAGCAGTTACTCGGCACCTAATTCACCCCTCCACTTT.

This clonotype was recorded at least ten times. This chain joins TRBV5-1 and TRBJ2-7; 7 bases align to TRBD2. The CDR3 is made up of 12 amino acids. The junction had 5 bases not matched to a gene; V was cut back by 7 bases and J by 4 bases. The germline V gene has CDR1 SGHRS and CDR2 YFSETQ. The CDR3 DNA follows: TGCGCCAGCGGTGCCGGGGGGTACGAGCAGTACTTC. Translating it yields CASGAGGYEQYF.

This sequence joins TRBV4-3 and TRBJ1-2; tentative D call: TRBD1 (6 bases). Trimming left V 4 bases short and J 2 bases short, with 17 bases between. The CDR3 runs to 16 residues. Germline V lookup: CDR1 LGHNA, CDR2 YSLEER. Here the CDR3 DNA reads TGCGCCAGCAGCCCCACAAGGAGAGGGGGAAACTATGGCTACACCTTC. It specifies CASSPTRRGGNYGYTF.

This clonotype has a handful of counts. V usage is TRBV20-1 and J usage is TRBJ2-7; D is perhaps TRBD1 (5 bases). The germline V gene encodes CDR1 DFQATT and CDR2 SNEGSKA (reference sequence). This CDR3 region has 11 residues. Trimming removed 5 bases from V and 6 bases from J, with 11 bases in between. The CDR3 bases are TGCAGTGCTTTCCAGGGTGCCGAGCAGTACGTC. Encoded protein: CSAFQGAEQYV.

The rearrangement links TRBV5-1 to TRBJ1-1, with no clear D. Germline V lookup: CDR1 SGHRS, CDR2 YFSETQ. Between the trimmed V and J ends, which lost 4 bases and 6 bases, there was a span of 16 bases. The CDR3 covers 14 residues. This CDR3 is CASSVERRSAEAFF. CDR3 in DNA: TGCGCCAGCAGCGTAGAACGGCGTAGCGCTGAAGCTTTCTTT.

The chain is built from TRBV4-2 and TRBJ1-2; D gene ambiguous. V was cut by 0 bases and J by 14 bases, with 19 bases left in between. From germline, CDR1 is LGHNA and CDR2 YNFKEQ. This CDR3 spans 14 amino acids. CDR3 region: CASSQDRGQTVWTF. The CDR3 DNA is TGTGCCAGCAGCCAAGACCGCGGCCAAACGGTGTGGACCTTC.

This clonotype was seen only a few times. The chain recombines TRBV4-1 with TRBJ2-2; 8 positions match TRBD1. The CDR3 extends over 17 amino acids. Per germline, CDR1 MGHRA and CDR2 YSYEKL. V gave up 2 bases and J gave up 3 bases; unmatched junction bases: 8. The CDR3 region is CASSQNSGGSYTGELFF. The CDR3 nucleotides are TGCGCCAGCAGCCAAAATTCAGGGGGCTCTTACACCGGGGAGCTGTTTTTT.

The chain's CDR3 is CASSPKPGTGRNYEQYV. In DNA, the CDR3 is TGTGCCAGCAGCCCCAAGCCCGGGACAGGGAGGAACTACGAGCAGTACGTC. The chain joins TRBV6-1 to TRBJ2-7; TRBD1 aligns across 9 bases. The J segment lost 3 bases and the V segment lost 6 bases, leaving 15 bases of the junction unmatched. This CDR3 is built from 17 residues. Per germline, CDR1 MNHNS and CDR2 SASEGT.

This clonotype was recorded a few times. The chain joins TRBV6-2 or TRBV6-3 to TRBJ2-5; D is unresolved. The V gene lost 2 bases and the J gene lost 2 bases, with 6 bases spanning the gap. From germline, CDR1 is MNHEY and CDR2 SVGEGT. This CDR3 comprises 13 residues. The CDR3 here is CASSYNRQETQYF. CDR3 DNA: TGTGCCAGCAGTTACAATAGACAAGAGACCCAGTACTTC.

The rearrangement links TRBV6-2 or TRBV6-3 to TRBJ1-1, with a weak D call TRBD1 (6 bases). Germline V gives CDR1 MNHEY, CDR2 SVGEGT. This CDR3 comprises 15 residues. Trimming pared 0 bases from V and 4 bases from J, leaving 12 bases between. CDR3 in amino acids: CASSYSAGVGTEAFF. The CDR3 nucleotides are TGTGCCAGCAGTTACTCGGCAGGGGTGGGCACTGAAGCTTTCTTT.

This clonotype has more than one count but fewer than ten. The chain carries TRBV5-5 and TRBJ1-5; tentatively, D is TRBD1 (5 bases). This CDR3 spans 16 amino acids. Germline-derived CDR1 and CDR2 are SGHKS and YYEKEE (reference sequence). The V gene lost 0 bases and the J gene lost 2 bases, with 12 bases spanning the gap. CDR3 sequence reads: CASSLDWTRGNQPQHF. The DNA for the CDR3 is TGTGCCAGCAGCTTGGATTGGACACGGGGCAATCAGCCCCAGCATTTT.